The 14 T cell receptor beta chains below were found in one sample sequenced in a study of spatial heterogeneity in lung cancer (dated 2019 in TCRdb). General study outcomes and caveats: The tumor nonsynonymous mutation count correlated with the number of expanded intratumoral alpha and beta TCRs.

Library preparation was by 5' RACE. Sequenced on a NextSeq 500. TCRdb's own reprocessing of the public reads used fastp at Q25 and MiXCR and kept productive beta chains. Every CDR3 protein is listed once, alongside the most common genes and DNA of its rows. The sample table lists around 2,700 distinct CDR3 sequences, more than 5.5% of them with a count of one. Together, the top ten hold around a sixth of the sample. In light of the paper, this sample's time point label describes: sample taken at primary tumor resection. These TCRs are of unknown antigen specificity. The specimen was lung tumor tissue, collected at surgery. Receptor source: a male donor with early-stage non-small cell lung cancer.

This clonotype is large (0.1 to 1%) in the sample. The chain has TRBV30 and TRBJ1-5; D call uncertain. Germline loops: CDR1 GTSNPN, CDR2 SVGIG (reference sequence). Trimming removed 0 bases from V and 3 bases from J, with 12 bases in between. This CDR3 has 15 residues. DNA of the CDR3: TGTGCCTGGAGTGTGATCGGCAGGAACAATCAGCCCCAGCATTTT. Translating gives CAWSVIGRNNQPQHF.

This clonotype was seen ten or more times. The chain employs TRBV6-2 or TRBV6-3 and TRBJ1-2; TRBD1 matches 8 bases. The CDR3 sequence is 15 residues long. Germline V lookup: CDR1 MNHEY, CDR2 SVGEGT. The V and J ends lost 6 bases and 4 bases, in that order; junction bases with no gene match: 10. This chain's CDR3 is CASRKPGQGTYGYTF. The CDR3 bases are TGTGCCAGCAGAAAACCTGGACAGGGTACCTATGGCTACACCTTC.

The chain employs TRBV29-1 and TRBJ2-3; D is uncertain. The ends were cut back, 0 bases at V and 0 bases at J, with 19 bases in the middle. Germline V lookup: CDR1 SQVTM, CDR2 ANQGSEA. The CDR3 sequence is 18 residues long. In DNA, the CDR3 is TGCAGCGTTGAAGAGGGCCCTGTCGGACCGCTTAGCACAGATACGCAGTATTTT. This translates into CSVEEGPVGPLSTDTQYF.

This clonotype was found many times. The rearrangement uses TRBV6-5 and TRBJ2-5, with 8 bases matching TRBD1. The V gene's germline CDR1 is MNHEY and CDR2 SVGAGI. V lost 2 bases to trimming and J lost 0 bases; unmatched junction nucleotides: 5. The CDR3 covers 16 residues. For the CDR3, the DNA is TGTGCCAGCAGTTACGAGAGGACAGGGCACCAAGAGACCCAGTACTTC. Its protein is CASSYERTGHQETQYF.

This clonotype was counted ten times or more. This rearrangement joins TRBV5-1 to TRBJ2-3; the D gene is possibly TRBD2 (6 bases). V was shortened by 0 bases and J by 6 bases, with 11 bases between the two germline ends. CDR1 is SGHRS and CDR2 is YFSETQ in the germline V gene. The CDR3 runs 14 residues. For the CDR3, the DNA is TGCGCCAGCAGCTTGGTTCCGGGGGAGGATACGCAGTATTTT. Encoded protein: CASSLVPGEDTQYF.

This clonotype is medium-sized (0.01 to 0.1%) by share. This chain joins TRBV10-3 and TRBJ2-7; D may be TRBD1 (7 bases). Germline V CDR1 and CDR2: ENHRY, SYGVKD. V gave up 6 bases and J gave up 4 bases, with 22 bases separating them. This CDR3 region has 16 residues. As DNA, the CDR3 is TGTGCCATCAGCACTTCAGGGGGACTGGGGGTATACGAGCAGTACTTC. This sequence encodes CAISTSGGLGVYEQYF.

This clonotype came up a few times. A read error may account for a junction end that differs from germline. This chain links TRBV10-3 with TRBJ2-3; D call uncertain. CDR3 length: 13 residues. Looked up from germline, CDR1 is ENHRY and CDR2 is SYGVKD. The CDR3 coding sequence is TGTGCCATCAATGAGCGAGACACAGATACGCAGTATTTT. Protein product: CAINERDTDTQYF.

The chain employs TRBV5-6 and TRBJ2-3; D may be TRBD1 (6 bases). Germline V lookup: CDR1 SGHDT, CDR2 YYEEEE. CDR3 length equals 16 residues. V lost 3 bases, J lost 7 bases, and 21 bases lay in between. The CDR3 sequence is CASSSTLQGPRHTQYF. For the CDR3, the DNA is TGTGCCAGCAGCTCCACTCTACAGGGTCCCCGACATACGCAGTATTTT.

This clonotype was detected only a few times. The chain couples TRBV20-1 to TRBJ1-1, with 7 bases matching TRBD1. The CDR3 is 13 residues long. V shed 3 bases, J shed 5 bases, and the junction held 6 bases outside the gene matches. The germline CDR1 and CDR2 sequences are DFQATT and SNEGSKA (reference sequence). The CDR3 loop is CSARRDSWTEAFF. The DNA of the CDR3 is TGCAGTGCTAGGCGGGACAGTTGGACTGAAGCTTTCTTT.

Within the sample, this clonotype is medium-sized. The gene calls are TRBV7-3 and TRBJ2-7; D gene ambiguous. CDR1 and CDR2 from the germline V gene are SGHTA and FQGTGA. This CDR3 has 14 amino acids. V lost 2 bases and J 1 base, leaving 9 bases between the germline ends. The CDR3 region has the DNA TGTGCCAGCAGCTTAGATAGAGGTTCCTACGAGCAGTACTTC. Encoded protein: CASSLDRGSYEQYF.

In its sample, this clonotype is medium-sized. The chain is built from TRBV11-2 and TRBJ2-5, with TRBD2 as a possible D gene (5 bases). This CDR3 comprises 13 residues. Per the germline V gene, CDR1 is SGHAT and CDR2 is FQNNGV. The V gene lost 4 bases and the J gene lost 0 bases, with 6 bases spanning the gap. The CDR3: CASSYGDQETQYF. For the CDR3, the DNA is TGTGCCAGCAGCTACGGGGACCAAGAGACCCAGTACTTC.

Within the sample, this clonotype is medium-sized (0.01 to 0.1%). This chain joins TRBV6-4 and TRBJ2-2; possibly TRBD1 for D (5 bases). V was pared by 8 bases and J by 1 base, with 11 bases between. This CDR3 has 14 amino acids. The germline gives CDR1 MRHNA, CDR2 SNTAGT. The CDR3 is CASSAQGNTGELFF. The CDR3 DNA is TGTGCCAGCTCGGCGCAGGGGAACACCGGGGAGCTGTTTTTT.

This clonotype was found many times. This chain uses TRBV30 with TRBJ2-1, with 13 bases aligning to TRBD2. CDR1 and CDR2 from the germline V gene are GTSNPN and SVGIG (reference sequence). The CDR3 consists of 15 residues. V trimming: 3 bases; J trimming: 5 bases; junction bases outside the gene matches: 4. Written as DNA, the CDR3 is TGTGCCTGGAGCGGACTAGCGGGAGTGGACAATGAGCAGTTCTTC. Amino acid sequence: CAWSGLAGVDNEQFF.

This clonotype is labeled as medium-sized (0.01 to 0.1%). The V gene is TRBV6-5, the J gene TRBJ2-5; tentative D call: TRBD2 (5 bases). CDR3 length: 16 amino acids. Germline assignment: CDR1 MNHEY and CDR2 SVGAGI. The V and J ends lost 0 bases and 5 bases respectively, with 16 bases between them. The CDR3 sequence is CASSYSKAKLGETQYF. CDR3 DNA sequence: TGTGCCAGCAGTTACTCCAAGGCCAAACTAGGGGAGACCCAGTACTTC.